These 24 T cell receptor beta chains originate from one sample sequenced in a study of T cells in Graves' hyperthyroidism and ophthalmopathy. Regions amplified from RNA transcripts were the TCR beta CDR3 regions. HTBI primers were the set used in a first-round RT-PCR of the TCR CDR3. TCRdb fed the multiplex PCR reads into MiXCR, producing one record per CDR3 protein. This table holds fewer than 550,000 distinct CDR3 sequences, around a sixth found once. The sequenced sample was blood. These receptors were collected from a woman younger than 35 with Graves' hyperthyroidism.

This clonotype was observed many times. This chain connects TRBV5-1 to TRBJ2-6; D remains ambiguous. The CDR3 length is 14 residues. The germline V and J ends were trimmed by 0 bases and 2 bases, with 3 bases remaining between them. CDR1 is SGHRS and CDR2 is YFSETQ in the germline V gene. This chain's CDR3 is CASSLVPGANVLTF. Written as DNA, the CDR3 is TGCGCCAGCAGCTTGGTACCTGGGGCCAACGTCCTGACTTTC.

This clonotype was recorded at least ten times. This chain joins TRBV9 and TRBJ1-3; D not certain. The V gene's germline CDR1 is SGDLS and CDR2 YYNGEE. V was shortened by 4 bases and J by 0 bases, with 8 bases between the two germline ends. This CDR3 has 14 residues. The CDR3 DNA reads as TGTGCCAGCAGCCTCGACATCTCTGGAAACACCATATATTTT. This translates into CASSLDISGNTIYF.

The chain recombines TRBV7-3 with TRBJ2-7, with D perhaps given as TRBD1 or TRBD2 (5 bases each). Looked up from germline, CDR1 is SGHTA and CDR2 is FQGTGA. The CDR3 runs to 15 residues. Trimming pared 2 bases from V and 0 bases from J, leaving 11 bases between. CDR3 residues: CASSLRDGYSYEQYF. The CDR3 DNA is TGTGCCAGCAGCTTACGGGACGGGTACTCCTACGAGCAGTACTTC.

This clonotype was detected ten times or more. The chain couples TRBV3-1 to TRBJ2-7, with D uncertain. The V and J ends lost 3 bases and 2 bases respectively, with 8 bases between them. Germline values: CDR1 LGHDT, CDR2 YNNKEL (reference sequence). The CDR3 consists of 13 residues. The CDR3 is CASSQVPTYEQYF. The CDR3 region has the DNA TGTGCCAGCAGCCAGGTCCCTACCTACGAGCAGTACTTC.

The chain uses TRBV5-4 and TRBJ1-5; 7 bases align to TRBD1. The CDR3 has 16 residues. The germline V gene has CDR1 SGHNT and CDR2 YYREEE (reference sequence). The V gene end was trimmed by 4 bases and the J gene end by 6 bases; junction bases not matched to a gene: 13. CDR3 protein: CASSHWTGSLSQPQHF. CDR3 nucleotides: TGTGCCAGCAGCCATTGGACAGGTTCCTTGAGTCAGCCCCAGCATTTT. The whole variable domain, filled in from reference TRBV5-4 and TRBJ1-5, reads ETGVTQSPTHLIKTRGQQVTLRCSSQSGHNTVSWYQQALGQGPQFIFQYYREEENGRGNFPPRFSGLQFPNYSSELNVNALELDDSALYLCASSHWTGSLSQPQHFGDGTRLSIL.

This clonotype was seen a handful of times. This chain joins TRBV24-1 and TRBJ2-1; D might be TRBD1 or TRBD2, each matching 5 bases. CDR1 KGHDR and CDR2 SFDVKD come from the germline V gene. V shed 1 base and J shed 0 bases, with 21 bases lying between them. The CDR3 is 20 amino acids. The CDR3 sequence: CATSDLNPLWDGYSYNEQFF. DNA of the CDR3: TGTGCCACCAGTGATTTAAATCCTCTATGGGACGGCTACTCCTACAATGAGCAGTTCTTC.

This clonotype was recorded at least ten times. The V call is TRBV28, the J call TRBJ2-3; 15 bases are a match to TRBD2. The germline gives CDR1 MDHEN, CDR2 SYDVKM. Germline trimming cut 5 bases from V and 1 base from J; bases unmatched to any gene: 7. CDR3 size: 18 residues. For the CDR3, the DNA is TGTGCCAGCAGTCCCTGGACTAGCGGGAGGGTCGGCACAGATACGCAGTATTTT. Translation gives CASSPWTSGRVGTDTQYF.

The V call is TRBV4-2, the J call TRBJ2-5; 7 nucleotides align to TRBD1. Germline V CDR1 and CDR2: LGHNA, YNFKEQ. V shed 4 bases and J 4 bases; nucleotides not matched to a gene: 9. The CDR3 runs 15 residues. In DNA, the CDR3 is TGTGCCAGCAGCCGGCCCGGACAGGCCGGAGAGACCCAGTACTTC. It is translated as CASSRPGQAGETQYF.

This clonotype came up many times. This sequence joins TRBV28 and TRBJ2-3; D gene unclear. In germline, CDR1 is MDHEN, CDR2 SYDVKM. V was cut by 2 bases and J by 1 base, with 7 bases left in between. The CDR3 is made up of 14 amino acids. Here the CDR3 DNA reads TGTGCCAGCAGTTTACGATCGGGCACAGATACGCAGTATTTT. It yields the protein CASSLRSGTDTQYF.

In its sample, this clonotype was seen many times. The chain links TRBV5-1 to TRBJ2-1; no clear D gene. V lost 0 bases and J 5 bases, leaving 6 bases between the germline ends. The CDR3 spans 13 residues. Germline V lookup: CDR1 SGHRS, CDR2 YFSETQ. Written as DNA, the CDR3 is TGCGCCAGCAGCTTGGAGCTACACAATGAGCAGTTCTTC. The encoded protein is CASSLELHNEQFF.

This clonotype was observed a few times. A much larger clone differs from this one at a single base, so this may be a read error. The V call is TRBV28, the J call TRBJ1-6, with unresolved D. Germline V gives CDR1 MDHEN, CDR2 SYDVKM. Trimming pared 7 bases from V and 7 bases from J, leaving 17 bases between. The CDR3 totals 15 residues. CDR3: CASNFWGGKNSPLHF. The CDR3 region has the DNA TGTGCCAGCAATTTCTGGGGAGGAAAAAATTCACCCCTCCACTTT.

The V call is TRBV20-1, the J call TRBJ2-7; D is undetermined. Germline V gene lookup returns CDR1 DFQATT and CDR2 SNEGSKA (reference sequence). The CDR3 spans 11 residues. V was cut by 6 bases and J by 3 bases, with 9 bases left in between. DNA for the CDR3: TGCAGTGCCCCCACTGGCTACGAGCAGTACTTC. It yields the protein CSAPTGYEQYF.

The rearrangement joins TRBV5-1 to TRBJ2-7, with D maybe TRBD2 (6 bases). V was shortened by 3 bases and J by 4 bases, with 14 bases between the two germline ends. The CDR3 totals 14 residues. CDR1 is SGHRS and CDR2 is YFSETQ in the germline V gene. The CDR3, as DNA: TGCGCCAGCAGCTGGTTTGGTAGCGGATACGAGCAGTACTTC. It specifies CASSWFGSGYEQYF.

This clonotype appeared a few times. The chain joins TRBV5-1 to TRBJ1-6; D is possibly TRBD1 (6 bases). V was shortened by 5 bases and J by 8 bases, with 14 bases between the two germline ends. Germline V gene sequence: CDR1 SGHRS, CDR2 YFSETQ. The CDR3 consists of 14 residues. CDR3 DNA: TGCGCCAGCAGGACAGGCTTTGGTGATTCACCCCTCCACTTT. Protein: CASRTGFGDSPLHF.

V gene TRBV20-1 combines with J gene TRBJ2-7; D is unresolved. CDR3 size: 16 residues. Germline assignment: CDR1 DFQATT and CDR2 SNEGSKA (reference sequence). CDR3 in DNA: TGCAGCGTTGAAGATCATTCGGCAGGACGATCCTACGAGCAGTACTTC. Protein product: CSVEDHSAGRSYEQYF.

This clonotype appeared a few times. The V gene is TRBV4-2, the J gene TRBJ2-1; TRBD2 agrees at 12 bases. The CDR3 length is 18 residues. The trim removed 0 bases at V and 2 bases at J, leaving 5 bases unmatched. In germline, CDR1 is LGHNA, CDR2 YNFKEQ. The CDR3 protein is CASSQDPSGGVTYNEQFF. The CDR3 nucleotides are TGTGCCAGCAGCCAAGACCCTAGCGGGGGGGTCACCTACAATGAGCAGTTCTTC.

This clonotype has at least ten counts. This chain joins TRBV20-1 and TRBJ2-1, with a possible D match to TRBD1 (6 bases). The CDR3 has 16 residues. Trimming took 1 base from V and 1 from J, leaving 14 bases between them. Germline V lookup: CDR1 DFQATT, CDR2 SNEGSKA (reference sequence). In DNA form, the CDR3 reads TGCAGTGCTAGAGGTCACAGGGCTCTATCCTACAATGAGCAGTTCTTC. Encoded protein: CSARGHRALSYNEQFF.

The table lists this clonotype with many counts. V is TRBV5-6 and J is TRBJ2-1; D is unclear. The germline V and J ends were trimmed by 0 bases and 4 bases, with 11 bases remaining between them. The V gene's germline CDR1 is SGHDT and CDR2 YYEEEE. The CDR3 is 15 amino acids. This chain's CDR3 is CASSLGALLYNEQFF. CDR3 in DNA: TGTGCCAGCAGCTTGGGGGCGCTGCTATACAATGAGCAGTTCTTC.

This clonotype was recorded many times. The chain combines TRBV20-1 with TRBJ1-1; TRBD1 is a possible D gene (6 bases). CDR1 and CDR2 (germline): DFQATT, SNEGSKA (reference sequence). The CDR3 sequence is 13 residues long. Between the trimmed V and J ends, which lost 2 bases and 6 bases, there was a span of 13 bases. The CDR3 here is CSARYRGTPEAFF. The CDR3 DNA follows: TGCAGTGCTAGATACCGGGGGACACCTGAAGCTTTCTTT.

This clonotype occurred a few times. For the CDR3, the DNA is TGCGCCAGCAGCTCGAGACTAGCCAATGAGCAGTTCTTC. Its protein product is CASSSRLANEQFF. The chain couples TRBV5-1 to TRBJ2-1; 7 nucleotides match TRBD2. V lost 3 bases, J lost 6 bases, and 3 bases stayed unmatched. The V gene's germline CDR1 is SGHRS and CDR2 YFSETQ. The CDR3 is 13 residues long.

The CDR3 reads CASGRDGTDTQYF. CDR3 bases: TGTGCCAGCGGTCGGGACGGCACAGATACGCAGTATTTT. This sequence joins TRBV7-9 and TRBJ2-3; D tentatively reads TRBD1 or TRBD2 (5 bases each). The V and J ends lost 8 bases and 1 base respectively, with 10 bases between them. Germline CDR1 SEHNR, CDR2 FQNEAQ (reference sequence). CDR3 length equals 13 residues.

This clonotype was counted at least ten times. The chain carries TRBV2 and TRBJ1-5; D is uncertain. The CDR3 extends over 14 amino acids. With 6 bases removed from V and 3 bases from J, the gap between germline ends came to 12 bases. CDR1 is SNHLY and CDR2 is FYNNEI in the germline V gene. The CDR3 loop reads CASRYIRDNQPQHF. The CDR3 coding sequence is TGTGCCAGCAGATATATAAGGGACAATCAGCCCCAGCATTTT.

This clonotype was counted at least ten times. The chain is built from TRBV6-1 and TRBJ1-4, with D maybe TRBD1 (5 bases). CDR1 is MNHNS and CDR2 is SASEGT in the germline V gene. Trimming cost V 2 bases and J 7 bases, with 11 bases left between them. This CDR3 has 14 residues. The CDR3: CASSERGFGEKLFF. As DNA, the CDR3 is TGTGCCAGCAGTGAAAGGGGCTTCGGTGAAAAACTGTTTTTT.

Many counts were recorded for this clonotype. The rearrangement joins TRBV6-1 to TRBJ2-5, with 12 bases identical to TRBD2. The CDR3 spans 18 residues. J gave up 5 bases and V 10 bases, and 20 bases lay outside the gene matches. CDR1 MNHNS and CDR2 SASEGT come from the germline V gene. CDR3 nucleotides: TGTGCCACCATCAGTGTCCTCCCTAGCGGGAGGGCCGGGGAGACCCAGTACTTC. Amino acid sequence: CATISVLPSGRAGETQYF.